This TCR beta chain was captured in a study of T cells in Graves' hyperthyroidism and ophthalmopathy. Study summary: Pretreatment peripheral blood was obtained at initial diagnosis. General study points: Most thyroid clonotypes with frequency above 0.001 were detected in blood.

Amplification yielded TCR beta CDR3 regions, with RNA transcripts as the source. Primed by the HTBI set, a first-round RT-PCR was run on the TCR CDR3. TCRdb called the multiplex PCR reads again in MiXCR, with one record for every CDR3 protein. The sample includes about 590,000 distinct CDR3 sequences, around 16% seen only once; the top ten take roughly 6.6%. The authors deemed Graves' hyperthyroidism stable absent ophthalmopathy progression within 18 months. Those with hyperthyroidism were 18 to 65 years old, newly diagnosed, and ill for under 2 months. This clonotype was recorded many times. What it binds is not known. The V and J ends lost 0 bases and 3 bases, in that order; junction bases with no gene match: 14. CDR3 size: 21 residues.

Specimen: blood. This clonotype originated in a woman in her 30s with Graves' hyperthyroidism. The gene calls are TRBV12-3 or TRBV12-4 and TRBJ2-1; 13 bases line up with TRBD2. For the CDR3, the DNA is TGTGCCAGCAGTTTAGCGAGGGGGACTAGCGGGGCCCCCAAAGTCTACAATGAGCAGTTCTTC. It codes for CASSLARGTSGAPKVYNEQFF.